The rows below give T cell receptor beta chains drawn from one sample of a study of identical twins. TCRdb itself ran the 5' RACE reads through MiXCR, one entry per CDR3 protein. Of 1.5 million to 2 million distinct CDR3 sequences in the sample, under 35% were seen once. Specimen: cord blood. The receptors were gathered from a newborn girl in good health. CDR3s include the opening cysteine and the closing phenylalanine or tryptophan. A D gene is named only where the DNA matches it firmly. Clone size is given for some rows only: seen once, a few or many times, or a class if the clone is expanded.

v_call	j_call	d_call	clone_size	cdr3_nt	cdr3_aa
TRBV20-1	TRBJ1-2	.	.	TGCAGTGCTAGAGCTCCAGCTACTATCTATGGCTACACCTTC	CSARAPATIYGYTF
TRBV20-1	TRBJ1-2	TRBD1	few	TGCAGTGCTTTTGGGACAGTTGGCTACACCTTC	CSAFGTVGYTF
TRBV7-6	TRBJ1-4	TRBD1	few	TGTGCCAGCAGCGTCCGGGACAGCCTTAATGAAAAACTGTTTTTT	CASSVRDSLNEKLFF
TRBV28	TRBJ1-2	TRBD1	few	TGTGCCAGCAGTTTAGGAGGACAGGGCTCTGGCTACACCTTC	CASSLGGQGSGYTF
TRBV11-2	TRBJ2-7	.	few	TGTGCCAGCAGCTTATCTTCGGGCCCTAGCTCCTACGAGCAGTACTTC	CASSLSSGPSSYEQYF
TRBV20-1	TRBJ2-5	TRBD2	few	TGCAGTGCTAGAAAGTTGGGTAGCGGGGCGAAAGAGACCCAGTACTTC	CSARKLGSGAKETQYF
TRBV10-3	TRBJ2-3	TRBD2	many	TGTGCCATCGGAGGACTAGCGGGGGGTTCCGATACGCAGTATTTT	CAIGGLAGGSDTQYF
TRBV7-2	TRBJ2-3	.	few	TGTGCCAGCAGCCCGTGGAACCCTAGGTCAGATACGCAGTATTTT	CASSPWNPRSDTQYF
TRBV5-6	TRBJ2-3	TRBD1	few	TGTGCCAGCAGCCCGGACAGGATCACAGATACGCAGTATTTT	CASSPDRITDTQYF
TRBV20-1	TRBJ1-5	.	.	TGCAGTGCTAGTGATAGCAGGGTTAAGCAGCCCCAGCATTTT	CSASDSRVKQPQHF